This section outlines one T cell receptor (beta chain) sequence together with its context. Its antigen is currently unknown. Assay used: immunoSEQ multiplex PCR; TCRdb lists only in-frame clones, some missing. The sample lists 120,000 to 150,000 clones; around 90% were seen once. This record comes from a study of T cell responses to AZD1222 COVID-19 vaccine. General study findings and limits: Per reports, nearly half of all spike-specific TCRs target regions that are unmutated in variants. Dominant CD4 TCR responses targeted spike regions 160-218 and 743-854. No repertoire was sampled before or during the peak T cell response, only after it.

This CDR3 has 15 residues. Germline V gene sequence: CDR1 MGHRA, CDR2 YSYEKL. J lost 2 bases, V lost 2 bases, and 5 bases had no gene match. The sequencing used peripheral blood, collected on day 0 of MenACWY control vaccination. The chain joins TRBV4-1 to TRBJ2-7, with TRBD1 matching 8 bases. The clonotype comes from an adult in good health. This chain's CDR3 is CASSQKGRGPYEQYF. The CDR3 nucleotides read TGCGCCAGCAGCCAAAAGGGCAGGGGGCCCTACGAGCAGTACTTC.